These 25 T cell receptor beta chains were sequenced from one sample in a study of blood T cells in healthy people across ages. For the second PCR, which ran for about 6 to 11 cycles, a sample-barcoded 5' primer and a J-beta primer mix were used. TCRdb re-called the 5' RACE reads with MiXCR, one entry per CDR3 protein. The sample records some 710,000 distinct CDR3 sequences, about 45% being singletons. The sample consisted of blood. The receptor source for this set is a man older than 75 in good health.

The chain combines TRBV30 with TRBJ2-5; D not resolved. Trimming removed 3 bases at V and 0 bases at J, with 8 bases between. Germline assignment: CDR1 GTSNPN and CDR2 SVGIG (reference sequence). The CDR3 contains 13 residues. CDR3 residues: CAWRERNQETQYF. In nucleotides, the CDR3 is TGTGCCTGGAGGGAGAGAAACCAAGAGACCCAGTACTTC.

This clonotype showed up just a few times. The chain joins TRBV10-2 to TRBJ2-4, with D tentatively TRBD2 (5 bases). The V end lost 10 bases, the J end lost 1 base, and 17 bases lay between the germline ends. Germline CDR1 WSHSY, CDR2 SAAADI. There are 15 residues in the CDR3. This chain's CDR3 is CATAQTAGAKNIQYF. The CDR3 nucleotides read TGCGCCACCGCACAGACCGCGGGCGCCAAAAACATTCAGTACTTC.

This clonotype was detected a few times. This chain links TRBV7-3 with TRBJ2-1; possible D gene TRBD2, 5 bases. Germline CDR1 is SGHTA and CDR2 is FQGTGA. The CDR3 is made up of 12 amino acids. The V end lost 6 bases, the J end lost 10 bases, and 13 bases lay between the germline ends. DNA for the CDR3: TGTGCCAGCAGTTTATGGGGAGAGGAGCAGTTCTTC. It encodes CASSLWGEEQFF.

The rearrangement joins TRBV2 to TRBJ2-1; 7 bases are shared with TRBD1. Germline V lookup: CDR1 SNHLY, CDR2 FYNNEI. CDR3 length: 13 amino acids. As DNA, the CDR3 is TGTGCAGACACGGGGACAGTAGGGGAGACCCAGTTCTTC. This sequence encodes CADTGTVGETQFF.

This clonotype has at least ten counts. The rearrangement uses TRBV11-3 and TRBJ2-7, with no clear D. CDR1 is SGHNT, CDR2 YENEEA, per germline. CDR3 length: 13 amino acids. V shed 5 bases and J shed 4 bases, with 12 bases lying between them. CDR3 nucleotides: TGTGCCAGCAGCCGTTCCGGGTGGTACGAGCAGTACTTC. This codes for CASSRSGWYEQYF.

The CDR3 nucleotides read TGTGCCAGCAGCGACCGGACAGGGAACACTGAAGCTTTCTTT. Protein product: CASSDRTGNTEAFF. This chain connects TRBV7-8 to TRBJ1-1; 7 bases align to TRBD1. In germline, CDR1 is SGHVS, CDR2 FQNEAQ. V trimming: 5 bases; J trimming: 1 base; junction bases outside the gene matches: 4. CDR3 size: 14 residues.

This chain uses TRBV20-1 with TRBJ2-7; 8 positions agree with TRBD2. After removal of 2 bases from V and 4 bases from J, the junction contained 4 bases not matched to a gene. CDR1 and CDR2 from the germline V gene are DFQATT and SNEGSKA (reference sequence). The CDR3 covers 13 residues. CDR3 sequence reads: CSARTGGIYEQYF. The CDR3 nucleotides are TGCAGTGCTAGAACGGGAGGGATTTACGAGCAGTACTTC.

The gene calls are TRBV7-2 and TRBJ2-1, with 14 positions matching TRBD2. The CDR3 extends over 18 amino acids. J gave up 5 bases and V 3 bases, and 9 bases lay outside the gene matches. Germline V gene data show CDR1 as SGHTA and CDR2 as FQGNSA. The DNA for the CDR3 is TGTGCCAGCAGCTTTGCGACTAGCGGGAGGGCGCGACACAATGAGCAGTTCTTC. Translation: CASSFATSGRARHNEQFF. The complete variable domain, with remaining parts taken from reference TRBV7-2 and TRBJ2-1, reads GAGVSQSPSNKVTEKGKDVELRCDPISGHTALYWYRQSLGQGLEFLIYFQGNSAPDKSGLPSDRFSAERTGGSVSTLTIQRTQQEDSAVYLCASSFATSGRARHNEQFFGPGTRLTVL.

The chain uses TRBV12-3 or TRBV12-4 and TRBJ2-3; 8 bases agree with TRBD1. Trimming took 6 bases from V and 2 from J; bases not matched to a gene: 16. The CDR3 sequence is 18 residues long. CDR3 nucleotides: TGTGCCAGCAGCCCTGGGGCAGGGGGCGTTGATTACACAGATACGCAGTATTTT. Translating gives CASSPGAGGVDYTDTQYF.

This chain connects TRBV7-2 to TRBJ2-7, with a weak D call TRBD2 (6 bases). In germline, CDR1 is SGHTA, CDR2 FQGNSA. Trimming left V 1 base short and J 3 bases short, with 10 bases between. The CDR3 has 14 amino acids. CDR3 protein: CASSLEGGDYEQYF. In DNA form, the CDR3 reads TGTGCCAGCAGCTTAGAAGGAGGGGACTACGAGCAGTACTTC. The variable domain in full, completed from reference TRBV7-2 and TRBJ2-7, reads GAGVSQSPSNKVTEKGKDVELRCDPISGHTALYWYRQSLGQGLEFLIYFQGNSAPDKSGLPSDRFSAERTGGSVSTLTIQRTQQEDSAVYLCASSLEGGDYEQYFGPGTRLTVT.

V gene TRBV5-1 combines with J gene TRBJ2-7; 8 nucleotides align to TRBD1. This CDR3 region has 17 residues. CDR1 is SGHRS and CDR2 is YFSETQ in the germline V gene. With 3 bases clipped from V and 1 base from J, the junction kept 12 bases outside the gene matches. In DNA form, the CDR3 reads TGCGCCAGCAGCTGGGATTCCAGACAGGGGAGTTCCTACGAGCAGTACTTC. The encoded protein is CASSWDSRQGSSYEQYF. The full variable domain, its missing parts supplied by reference TRBV5-1 and TRBJ2-7, is KAGVTQTPRYLIKTRGQQVTLSCSPISGHRSVSWYQQTPGQGLQFLFEYFSETQRNKGNFPGRFSGRQFSNSRSEMNVSTLELGDSALYLCASSWDSRQGSSYEQYFGPGTRLTVT.

This rearrangement joins TRBV29-1 to TRBJ2-3; D call uncertain. This CDR3 contains 19 residues. V was trimmed by 1 base and J by 0 bases, leaving 23 bases between them. Per the germline V gene, CDR1 is SQVTM and CDR2 is ANQGSEA. CDR3 loop: CSVEVDHWQDRSSTDTQYF. CDR3 sequence (DNA): TGCAGCGTTGAAGTCGACCATTGGCAGGACCGTTCTAGCACAGATACGCAGTATTTT.

The chain employs TRBV7-2 and TRBJ2-4; D is perhaps TRBD1 (6 bases). Germline loops: CDR1 SGHTA, CDR2 FQGNSA. V lost 2 bases and J 15 bases, leaving 17 bases between the germline ends. The CDR3 is made up of 13 amino acids. CDR3 protein: CASSLWGQETRYF. The CDR3 bases are TGTGCCAGCAGCTTATGGGGGCAAGAGACCCGGTACTTC.

V gene TRBV4-1 combines with J gene TRBJ2-4; 8 bases are shared with TRBD1. The DNA end is more similar to TRBJ2-7, so the J call may be wrong. Germline V CDR1 and CDR2: MGHRA, YSYEKL. The CDR3 contains 16 residues. The CDR3 here is CASSQAGTGSRYEQYF. In nucleotides, the CDR3 is TGCGCCAGCAGCCAGGCCGGGACAGGAAGCCGATACGAGCAGTACTTC.

The rearrangement joins TRBV7-2 to TRBJ2-1; D gene ambiguous. The CDR3 has 14 residues. CDR1 is SGHTA, CDR2 FQGNSA, per germline. V was clipped by 0 bases and J by 7 bases, with 10 bases between them. For the CDR3, the DNA is TGTGCCAGCAGCTTAGCGATCCGGTGTAATGAGCAGTTCTTC. Its protein is CASSLAIRCNEQFF. Full variable domain (outside the CDR3, taken from reference TRBV7-2 and TRBJ2-1): GAGVSQSPSNKVTEKGKDVELRCDPISGHTALYWYRQSLGQGLEFLIYFQGNSAPDKSGLPSDRFSAERTGGSVSTLTIQRTQQEDSAVYLCASSLAIRCNEQFFGPGTRLTVL.

This clonotype has just a few counts. This chain connects TRBV27 to TRBJ2-7, with D maybe TRBD2 (6 bases). CDR3 length: 14 amino acids. Trimming cost V 6 bases and J 7 bases, with 19 bases left between them. Germline CDR1 MNHEY, CDR2 SMNVEV (reference sequence). The chain's CDR3 is CASSLGREMGEQYF. As DNA, the CDR3 is TGTGCCAGCAGCTTGGGTCGGGAGATGGGGGAGCAGTACTTC.

This clonotype was found a few times. The chain has TRBV28 and TRBJ2-4, with 7 bases lining up with TRBD1. TRBJ2-7 explains the end of the DNA better; the J call may be wrong. The V gene's germline CDR1 is MDHEN and CDR2 SYDVKM. The CDR3 totals 12 residues. The CDR3 protein is CASNPGQYEQYF. The CDR3 bases are TGTGCCAGCAATCCGGGACAGTACGAGCAGTACTTC.

The sample holds one count of this clonotype. The V gene is TRBV5-1, the J gene TRBJ2-5, with 7 bases aligning to TRBD2. CDR1 SGHRS and CDR2 YFSETQ come from the germline V gene. Germline trimming cut 4 bases from V and 2 bases from J; bases unmatched to any gene: 8. The CDR3 is 15 amino acids. The DNA of the CDR3 is TGCGCCAGCAGCCCTCCCCAGGGAGGGCAAGAGACCCAGTACTTC. Its translation: CASSPPQGGQETQYF.

With respect to this clonotype: Possible read error: a much larger clone is one base away. The chain links TRBV5-1 to TRBJ2-7, with 9 bases lining up with TRBD2. Germline V CDR1 and CDR2: SGHRS, YFSETQ. The CDR3 is made up of 15 amino acids. The CDR3 spells CASSLNSGSSYGQYF. The CDR3 DNA reads as TGCGCCAGCAGCTTGAATAGCGGGAGCTCCTACGGGCAGTACTTC.

This clonotype was recorded a few times. The CDR3 DNA reads TGTGCCAGCAGCTTAGATTCGGGTAGCGGGGCGTCAGATACGCAGTATTTT. This encodes CASSLDSGSGASDTQYF. The chain joins TRBV11-2 to TRBJ2-3, with 8 bases matching TRBD2. Per germline, CDR1 SGHAT and CDR2 FQNNGV. This CDR3 region has 17 residues. The junction had 9 bases not matched to a gene; V was cut back by 0 bases and J by 4 bases.

The genes are TRBV28 and TRBJ1-1, with unresolved D. CDR1 is MDHEN, CDR2 SYDVKM, per germline. With 3 bases removed from V and 4 bases from J, the gap between germline ends came to 12 bases. The CDR3 is made up of 14 amino acids. The CDR3 bases are TGTGCCAGCAGTTTGAGCGAAATGGGCACTGAAGCTTTCTTT. Translation gives CASSLSEMGTEAFF. Full variable domain (outside the CDR3, taken from reference TRBV28 and TRBJ1-1): DVKVTQSSRYLVKRTGEKVFLECVQDMDHENMFWYRQDPGLGLRLIYFSYDVKMKEKGDIPEGYSVSREKKERFSLILESASTNQTSMYLCASSLSEMGTEAFFGQGTRLTVV.

A note on this clonotype: One end of the junction varies from germline; a read error may be responsible. This chain links TRBV7-3 with TRBJ2-3; unclear D gene. Germline assignment: CDR1 SGHTA and CDR2 FQGTGA. The CDR3 covers 14 residues. CDR3 nucleotides: TGTGGCAGCAGCCCACTATCAAACACAGATACGCAGTATTTT. Amino acids: CGSSPLSNTDTQYF.

This clonotype was recorded once. V and J are TRBV28 and TRBJ1-2; no firm D call. The CDR3 totals 14 residues. Trimming took 4 bases from V and 5 from J, leaving 14 bases between them. Germline V gene sequence: CDR1 MDHEN, CDR2 SYDVKM. The DNA for the CDR3 is TGTGCCAGCAGTTCCGGACCCCGGCGGTATGGCTACACCTTC. Translating gives CASSSGPRRYGYTF.

This rearrangement joins TRBV5-6 to TRBJ2-1; D is possibly TRBD1 (6 bases). CDR1 and CDR2 from the germline V gene are SGHDT and YYEEEE. The CDR3 consists of 11 residues. The V gene lost 0 bases and the J gene lost 14 bases, with 9 bases spanning the gap. The chain's CDR3 is CASSLGRQEFF. In DNA, the CDR3 is TGTGCCAGCAGCTTGGGGAGACAGGAGTTCTTC. Together with reference TRBV5-6 and TRBJ2-1, the CDR3 gives the full variable domain: DAGVTQSPTHLIKTRGQQVTLRCSPKSGHDTVSWYQQALGQGPQFIFQYYEEEERQRGNFPDRFSGHQFPNYSSELNVNALLLGDSALYLCASSLGRQEFFGPGTRLTVL.

Comments on this clonotype: Just one base apart from a much larger clone, this may be a read error. The chain joins TRBV7-2 to TRBJ2-5, with D perhaps matching TRBD1 or TRBD2 (5 bases each). From germline, CDR1 is SGHTA and CDR2 FQGNSA. The ends were cut back, 4 bases at V and 11 bases at J, with 26 bases in the middle. This CDR3 is 16 amino acids long. The CDR3 DNA is TGTGCCAGCAGCTCCCTTGGGACGGTTAATCACGGTGAGCAGTACTTC. Translated: CASSSLGTVNHGEQYF.